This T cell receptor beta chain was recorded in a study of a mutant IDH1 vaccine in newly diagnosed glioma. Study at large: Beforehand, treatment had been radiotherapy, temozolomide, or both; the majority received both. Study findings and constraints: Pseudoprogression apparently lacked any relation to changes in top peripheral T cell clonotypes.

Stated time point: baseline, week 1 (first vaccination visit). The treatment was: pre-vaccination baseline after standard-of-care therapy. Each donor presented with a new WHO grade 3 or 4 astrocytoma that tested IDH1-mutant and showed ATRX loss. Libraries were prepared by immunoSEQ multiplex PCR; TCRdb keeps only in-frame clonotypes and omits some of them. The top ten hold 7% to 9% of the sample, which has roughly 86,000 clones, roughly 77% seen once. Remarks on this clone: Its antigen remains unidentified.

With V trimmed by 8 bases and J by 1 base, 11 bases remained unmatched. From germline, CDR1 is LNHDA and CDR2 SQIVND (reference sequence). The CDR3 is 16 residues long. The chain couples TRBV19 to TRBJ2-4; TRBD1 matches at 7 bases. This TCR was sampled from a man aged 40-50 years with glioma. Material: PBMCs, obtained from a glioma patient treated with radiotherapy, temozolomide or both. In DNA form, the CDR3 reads TGTGCCAGTGGCCCACAGGGGAACGGGGCCAAAAACATTCAGTACTTC. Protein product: CASGPQGNGAKNIQYF.